This T cell receptor beta chain was captured by sequencing in a study of T cell repertoires in cytomegalovirus infection. The CDR3 totals 18 residues. Germline assignment: CDR1 SGHVS and CDR2 FQNEAQ. V gave up 1 base and J gave up 2 bases; unmatched junction bases: 13. General study findings and limits: Pooled public TCR beta family frequency picked out CMV carriers with the relevant HLA.

The sample holds a few counts of this clonotype. The antigen is unknown. TCRdb recomputed calls from the reads with MiXCR, one row per CDR3 protein. The sample consists of a few hundred thousand distinct CDR3 sequences, about 39% of them appearing once. This TCR derives from a human donor in good health (CMV status not recorded). Some clones in this sample may be carry-over from other donors' samples. This chain joins TRBV7-8 and TRBJ1-2, with 7 nucleotides matching TRBD1. Specimen: cultured PBMCs, collected from culture after CMV antigen stimulation. Here the CDR3 DNA reads TGTGCCAGCAGCTTAGTAGACAGGGCTCGTGGAATCAACTATGGCTACACCTTC. Translation: CASSLVDRARGINYGYTF.